The following is a TCR beta chain sequence with its context. Before the diagnostic colonoscopy, ulcerative colitis patients were free of immunosuppressive medication. Samples were sequenced at Survey level, maximum 500,000 reads. The repertoire was sequenced with immunoSEQ multiplex PCR; TCRdb's copy has only in-frame clones and lacks some. The sample holds 55,000 to 65,000 clones, 75% to 85% seen once. V shed 0 bases and J 7 bases; nucleotides not matched to a gene: 9. The CDR3 is 18 amino acids. In germline, CDR1 is MGHRA, CDR2 YSYEKL. This record comes from a study of pediatric ulcerative colitis. The receptor's source is a boy between 5 and 17 years old with moderate ulcerative colitis. The sample was blood. The chain couples TRBV4-1 to TRBJ2-2, with TRBD2 identical over 12 bases. CDR3 in DNA: TGCGCCAGCAGCCAAGATATAGGACTAGCGGGACTTTACGGGGAGCTGTTTTTT. It codes for CASSQDIGLAGLYGELFF.